This TCR beta chain was obtained from a study of Ad26.COV2.S vaccination and SARS-CoV-2 variants. Study as a whole: Sample donor was a member of the COV1001 Ad26.COV2.S trial arm. The vaccine Ad26.COV2.S was put into the muscle once, or twice with 56 days between.

Germline assignment: CDR1 MNHEY and CDR2 SMNVEV (reference sequence). The length of the CDR3 is 16 residues. After removal of 3 bases from V and 1 base from J, the junction contained 8 bases not matched to a gene. Documented treatment: 19 received Ad26.COV2.S at low or high dose, single or two shots; about 5 received placebo; per-sample allocation not given. It was on day 63 after the first vaccine or placebo injection that samples were taken. Expressing Wuhan-strain SARS-CoV-2 spike, an Ad26 vector served as the vaccine. Findings and limits, study-wide: Total T cell responses may have been underestimated by the TCR breadth and depth analyses.

Method: immunoSEQ multiplex PCR; TCRdb's copy keeps in-frame clones and lacks some. The sample records 300,000 to 350,000 clones, about 88% being singletons. As regards this clone: Its antigen is not known.

The TCR comes from a person aged 18 to 59 who received the Ad26.COV2.S COVID-19 vaccine or a placebo. The chain employs TRBV27 and TRBJ1-2; 7 bases align to TRBD1. Specimen: peripheral blood, collected in a trial of Ad26.COV2.S vaccine versus placebo. CDR3 nucleotide sequence: TGTGCCAGCAGTTTCTCAGGGGGACGAATTAACTATGGCTACACCTTC. Translating gives CASSFSGGRINYGYTF.